This record looks at one TCR beta chain sequence and its context. The data are from a study of blood T cell repertoires in COVID-19. Study in general: Donors in the United States, Italy and Spain gave samples during acute or convalescent COVID-19. T cells, B-cell-depleted T cells, or PBMCs provided the cDNA or gDNA that served as material.

The repertoire was sequenced with immunoSEQ multiplex PCR; TCRdb's copy has only in-frame clones and lacks some. There are some 28,000 clones in the sample; over 70% occur only once, and more than 15% lies in the top ten. The V segment lost 4 bases and the J segment 1 base; nucleotides outside the gene matches: 3. The CDR3 sequence is 14 residues long. CDR1 is SGHTA and CDR2 is FQGTGA in the germline V gene. The clonotype originates from a man between 70 and 80 years old with active COVID-19. What was sequenced was peripheral blood. The chain employs TRBV7-3 and TRBJ1-1; 7 bases are a match to TRBD1. The CDR3 spells CASSSGQPNTEAFF. CDR3 nucleotide sequence: TGTGCCAGCAGCTCGGGACAGCCGAACACTGAAGCTTTCTTT.